One sample yielded the 8 T cell receptor beta chains listed below, sequenced in a study of vaccination and CD4 T cells after COVID-19. Their antigen targets remain unknown. This sample's treatment: roughly 11-day PBMC culture with coronavirus spike peptide pools or control peptides (ViraFEST assay). The assay that was used to sequence DNA from cultured CD4+ T cells was the Oncomine TCR Beta short-read assay. TCRdb redid the calling of the PCR reads with MiXCR, one entry per CDR3 protein. Among 13,000 or so distinct CDR3 sequences listed, less than 70% were seen once. The specimen sequenced was CD4+ T cells from blood, cultured in vitro. The receptors come from a human donor who had recovered from COVID-19.

The chain employs TRBV7-9 and TRBJ2-1; a weak D match, TRBD2 (5 bases). Deletions cut 2 bases from V and 2 bases from J, with 16 bases between. Germline V gives CDR1 SEHNR, CDR2 FQNEAQ (reference sequence). CDR3 length equals 17 residues. The CDR3 DNA is TGTGCCAGCAGCTTATCAGCGTTAAAGCGGACCTACAATGAGCAGTTCTTC. This translates into CASSLSALKRTYNEQFF.

The chain is built from TRBV6-1 and TRBJ2-7, with TRBD1 identical over 8 bases. The CDR3 totals 13 residues. Trimming removed 8 bases from V and 2 bases from J; junction bases left unmatched: 5. Germline V gene lookup returns CDR1 MNHNS and CDR2 SASEGT. The CDR3 DNA reads as TGTGCCAGCGGTACAGGGGGGACCTACGAGCAGTACTTC. This encodes CASGTGGTYEQYF.

V is TRBV9 and J is TRBJ2-7, with D perhaps matching TRBD1 (6 bases). CDR3 length: 16 residues. Germline V gene lookup returns CDR1 SGDLS and CDR2 YYNGEE. With 0 bases removed from V and 2 bases from J, the gap between germline ends came to 15 bases. CDR3 bases: TGTGCCAGCAGCGTAGCTACAGGGCAGGGAGCCTACGAGCAGTACTTC. This codes for CASSVATGQGAYEQYF.

The chain links TRBV5-1 to TRBJ2-1; the D is unclear. CDR1 is SGHRS, CDR2 YFSETQ, per germline. The CDR3 consists of 13 residues. V lost 0 bases and J 1 base, leaving 2 bases between the germline ends. The CDR3, as DNA: TGCGCCAGCAGCTTGGTATCCTACAATGAGCAGTTCTTC. As protein: CASSLVSYNEQFF.

V is TRBV12-3 or TRBV12-4 and J is TRBJ2-2, with unresolved D. The V and J ends lost 9 bases and 4 bases respectively, with 12 bases between them. This CDR3 has 13 residues. CDR3 residues: CASSWLPTGELFF. The CDR3 region has the DNA TGTGCCAGTTCGTGGCTCCCCACCGGGGAGCTGTTTTTT.

The chain links TRBV12-3 or TRBV12-4 to TRBJ2-3; no clear D. Deletions cut 5 bases from V and 10 bases from J, with 13 bases between. The CDR3 totals 12 residues. DNA for the CDR3: TGTGCCAGCAGTCCCCAGCACGGAGCGCAGTATTTT. It is translated as CASSPQHGAQYF.

The rearrangement links TRBV25-1 to TRBJ2-5, with D perhaps TRBD1 (6 bases). Trimming stripped 3 bases from V and 4 bases from J, with 12 bases between. The length of the CDR3 is 14 residues. From germline, CDR1 is MGHDK and CDR2 SYGVNS. DNA of the CDR3: TGTGCCAGCAGTGAGTCCAGGGGTATAGAGACCCAGTACTTC. Protein: CASSESRGIETQYF. Looking up the rest from reference TRBV25-1 and TRBJ2-5 gives the full variable domain: EADIYQTPRYLVIGTGKKITLECSQTMGHDKMYWYQQDPGMELHLIHYSYGVNSTEKGDLSSESTVSRIRTEHFPLTLESARPSHTSQYLCASSESRGIETQYFGPGTRLLVL.

The chain recombines TRBV6-1 with TRBJ2-3; 9 positions match TRBD2. CDR1 and CDR2 from the germline V gene are MNHNS and SASEGT. This CDR3 has 14 residues. V gave up 6 bases and J gave up 8 bases; unmatched junction bases: 9. The CDR3 bases are TGTGCCAGCAGCCTTAGCGGGGGAAGGGGTACGCAGTATTTT. This translates into CASSLSGGRGTQYF.